This T cell receptor beta chain was found in a study of blood T cell repertoires in COVID-19. Study as a whole: The United States, Italy and Spain supplied acute and convalescent COVID-19 samples. PBMCs, B-cell-depleted T cells, or T cells were the source of the cDNA or gDNA that made up the material.

Study processing details: From reference gene primer amplification, estimates of nucleated cell counts were derived. Produced via immunoSEQ multiplex PCR; TCRdb's table is partial and in-frame only. Clonal size and the V and J genes are those of that table, whereas D and trimming came from the DNA. Here the sample spans 130,000 to 150,000 clones, more than 75% being singletons. CDR3 size: 18 residues. CDR1 and CDR2 (germline): SGHAT, FQNNGV. Trimming took 5 bases from V and 6 from J, leaving 26 bases between them. The specimen sequenced was peripheral blood. The origin of this receptor is a man between 60 and 70 years old with active or convalescent COVID-19. J is TRBJ2-4 and V is TRBV11-2; TRBD2 might be the D (5 bases). The CDR3 loop is CASSPRPGEAPRINIQYF. The CDR3 coding sequence is TGTGCCAGCAGCCCCCGCCCCGGGGAAGCCCCCCGAATAAACATTCAGTACTTC.